These T cell receptor beta chains were read from a single sample in a study of blood T cells in healthy people across ages. MiXCR, run by TCRdb on the 5' RACE reads, gives a single entry per CDR3 protein. Among 1.2 million to 1.5 million distinct CDR3 sequences listed, approximately 59% were seen once. What was sequenced was blood. These receptors came from a man between 18 and 29 years old in good health. Each CDR3 is given with its conserved first and last residue. D genes are given only for firm matches. Clone size is given for some rows only: seen once, a few or many times, or a class if the clone is expanded.

TRBV7-7	.	.	13	TRBJ2-1	CASSLNRDNEQFF	TGTGCTAGCAGCTTAAACAGGGACAATGAGCAGTTCTTC
TRBV30	.	.	14	TRBJ2-7	CAWSPQGGSYEQYF	TGTGCCTGGAGTCCCCAGGGAGGCTCCTACGAGCAGTACTTC
TRBV20-1	.	.	13	TRBJ2-5	CSAMGQYAGPQYF	TGCAGTGCTATGGGACAGTACGCGGGGCCCCAGTACTTC
TRBV20-1	.	.	13	TRBJ2-2	CSAEDSFTGELFF	TGCAGTGCGGAAGACTCTTTCACCGGGGAGCTGTTTTTT
TRBV10-3	TRBD1	.	16	TRBJ2-7	CAILNTQGSSYNEQYF	TGTGCCATCCTAAATACACAGGGGTCGTCCTACAATGAGCAGTACTTC
TRBV7-8	.	.	14	TRBJ2-5	CASSHAGYLETQYF	TGTGCCAGCAGCCACGCGGGGTATTTGGAGACCCAGTACTTC
TRBV28	TRBD1	.	16	TRBJ2-3	CASSARTGALTDTQYF	TGTGCCAGCAGTGCAAGGACAGGCGCTCTCACAGATACGCAGTATTTT
TRBV27	TRBD2	.	15	TRBJ2-7	CASSFGLAGVYEQYF	TGTGCCAGCAGTTTCGGGCTAGCGGGGGTCTACGAGCAGTACTTC
TRBV4-1	TRBD1	.	16	TRBJ1-2	CASSQGTGGRNYGYTF	TGCGCCAGCAGCCAAGGGACAGGGGGCAGGAACTATGGCTACACCTTC
TRBV10-3	.	few	12	TRBJ1-1	CAIRQRGTEAFF	TGTGCCATCAGACAGAGGGGAACTGAAGCTTTCTTT
TRBV25-1	.	few	14	TRBJ1-2	CASSSPGSNYGYTF	TGTGCCAGCAGTAGCCCCGGATCAAACTATGGCTACACCTTC
TRBV29-1	.	.	14	TRBJ2-3	CSVGWGGPTETQYF	TGCAGCGTCGGCTGGGGGGGCCCCACAGAGACGCAGTATTTT
TRBV27	TRBD1	few	15	TRBJ2-7	CASSSGQGEMYEQYF	TGTGCCAGCAGTTCCGGACAGGGGGAAATGTACGAGCAGTACTTC
TRBV10-3	TRBD1	once	14	TRBJ1-2	CAISEDRGQVGYTF	TGTGCCATCAGTGAGGACAGGGGGCAGGTTGGCTACACCTTC
TRBV3-1	.	.	20	TRBJ2-7	CASSQDFFHSGGFLVDEQYF	TGTGCCAGCAGCCAAGATTTTTTTCATTCGGGCGGCTTCTTGGTGGACGAGCAGTACTTC
TRBV2	TRBD2	.	17	TRBJ2-1	CASSEDSGSLTYNEQFF	TGTGCCAGCAGTGAAGATAGCGGGAGCTTGACCTACAATGAGCAGTTCTTC
TRBV29-1	TRBD2	few	16	TRBJ2-5	CSVESGLAGGKETQYF	TGCAGCGTTGAATCCGGCCTAGCGGGAGGAAAAGAGACCCAGTACTTC
TRBV28	.	.	16	TRBJ1-5	CASSLLVGGSNQPQHF	TGTGCCAGCAGTTTGCTCGTAGGAGGGAGCAATCAGCCCCAGCATTTT
TRBV6-1	TRBD1	.	16	TRBJ2-6	CASSEGTGTGANVLTF	TGTGCCAGCAGTGAAGGGACAGGGACTGGGGCCAACGTCCTGACTTTC
TRBV4-2	.	.	15	TRBJ2-7	CASRAGIPPSYEQYF	TGTGCCAGCAGGGCCGGGATCCCACCGTCCTACGAGCAGTACTTC
TRBV5-1	TRBD2	.	15	TRBJ2-3	CASSPPSGGPDTQYF	TGCGCCAGCAGCCCCCCTAGCGGGGGCCCAGATACGCAGTATTTT